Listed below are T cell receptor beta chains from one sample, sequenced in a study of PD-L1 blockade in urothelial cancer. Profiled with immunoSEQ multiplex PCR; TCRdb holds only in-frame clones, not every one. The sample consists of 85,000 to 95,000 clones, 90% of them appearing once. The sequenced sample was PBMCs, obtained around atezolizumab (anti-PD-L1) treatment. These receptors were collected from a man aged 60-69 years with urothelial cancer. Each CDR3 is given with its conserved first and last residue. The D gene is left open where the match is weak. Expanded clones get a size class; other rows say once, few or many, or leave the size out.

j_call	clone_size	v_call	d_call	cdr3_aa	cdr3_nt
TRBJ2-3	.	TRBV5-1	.	CASSLNRVGVADTQYF	TGCGCCAGCAGCTTGAACAGGGTCGGGGTCGCAGATACGCAGTATTTT
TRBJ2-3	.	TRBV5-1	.	CASSPPGTDTQYF	TGCGCCAGCAGCCCCCCCGGCACAGATACGCAGTATTTT
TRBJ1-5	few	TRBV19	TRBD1	CASSTGTGSAPQHF	TGTGCCAGTAGTACAGGGACAGGGAGTGCGCCCCAGCATTTT
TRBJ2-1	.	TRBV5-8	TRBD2	CASSSSRTSGYNEQFF	TGTGCCAGCAGCTCTAGCCGGACTAGCGGATACAATGAGCAGTTCTTC
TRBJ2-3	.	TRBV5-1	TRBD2	CASSRGLAGPTSTDTQYF	TGCGCCAGCAGCAGGGGACTAGCGGGGCCCACTAGCACAGATACGCAGTATTTT
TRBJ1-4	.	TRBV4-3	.	CASSRRQALNEKLFF	TGCGCCAGCAGCCGCCGCCAGGCTCTAAATGAAAAACTGTTTTTT
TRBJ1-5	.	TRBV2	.	CASNREGHQPQHF	TGTGCCAGCAATCGGGAAGGCCATCAGCCCCAGCATTTT
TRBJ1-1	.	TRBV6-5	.	CASSDRNTEAFF	TGTGCCAGCAGTGACAGGAACACTGAAGCTTTCTTT
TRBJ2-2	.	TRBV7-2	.	CASSLMGGGNTGELFF	TGTGCCAGCAGCTTAATGGGGGGAGGGAACACCGGGGAGCTGTTTTTT
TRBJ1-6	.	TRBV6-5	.	CASSYSIRGNSPLHF	TGTGCCAGCAGTTACTCAATAAGGGGGAATTCACCCCTCCACTTT
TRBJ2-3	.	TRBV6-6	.	CASSLSVGLSTDTQYF	TGTGCCAGCAGTCTCTCCGTCGGACTAAGCACAGATACGCAGTATTTT
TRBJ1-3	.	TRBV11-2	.	CASSLPGVSGNTIYF	TGTGCCAGCAGCTTACCAGGGGTCTCTGGAAACACCATATATTTT
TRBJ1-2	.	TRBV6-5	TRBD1	CASSYLDRAGGYTF	TGTGCCAGCAGTTACCTGGACAGGGCGGGCGGCTACACCTTC